Sequencing of this TCR beta chain was carried out in a study of blood T cell repertoires in COVID-19. Turning to the study itself: T cells, B-cell-depleted T cells, or PBMCs supplied cDNA or gDNA.

Original processing notes: Amplification of reference gene primers was used by the study to estimate nucleated cell counts. The assay was immunoSEQ multiplex PCR, and TCRdb's table has in-frame clones only and misses some. That table furnishes V, J and clone size, whereas the DNA furnished D and trimming. The sample holds over 55,000 clones; approximately 77% are singletons and the top ten take 32%. The CDR3 extends over 15 amino acids. CDR1 and CDR2 (germline): MNHEY, SVGEGT. The V and J ends lost 0 bases and 8 bases respectively, with 13 bases between them. The source is a human donor in a cohort sampled during active COVID-19. The chain links TRBV6-2 or TRBV6-3 to TRBJ1-4, with D perhaps matching TRBD1 (5 bases). Sequencing input: peripheral blood. The DNA of the CDR3 is TGTGCCAGCAGTTACTCGGAGGGGCGTCGCGAAAAACTGTTTTTT. Protein: CASSYSEGRREKLFF.